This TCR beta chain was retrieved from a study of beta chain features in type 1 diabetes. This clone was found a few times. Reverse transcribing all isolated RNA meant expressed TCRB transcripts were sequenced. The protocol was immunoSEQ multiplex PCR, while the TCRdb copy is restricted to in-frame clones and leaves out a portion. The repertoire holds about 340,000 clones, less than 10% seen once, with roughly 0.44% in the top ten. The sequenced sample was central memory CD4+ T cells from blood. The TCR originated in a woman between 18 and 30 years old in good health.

This chain's CDR3 is CASSPGGKIYEQYF. CDR3 nucleotide sequence: TGTGCCAGCAGTCCAGGGGGTAAAATCTACGAGCAGTACTTC. The chain has TRBV6-5 and TRBJ2-7, with TRBD1 matching over 7 bases. The trim removed 5 bases at V and 3 bases at J, leaving 7 bases unmatched. This CDR3 spans 14 amino acids. The germline gives CDR1 MNHEY, CDR2 SVGAGI.